This T cell receptor (beta chain) is drawn from a study of blood T cell repertoires in COVID-19. V lost 0 bases, J lost 3 bases, and 9 bases lay in between. The germline V gene has CDR1 MNHEY and CDR2 SVGAGI. The CDR3 totals 16 residues. Sequencing was performed with immunoSEQ multiplex PCR; in TCRdb, only in-frame clones are kept and a portion is missing. Of some 300,000 clones in the sample, about nine tenths were seen once. This sequence joins TRBV6-5 and TRBJ1-6; no clear D gene. The sequenced material came from peripheral blood. The receptor's source is a young woman who had recovered from COVID-19. The CDR3 spells CASSYSFTDYNSPLHF. The CDR3 region has the DNA TGTGCCAGCAGTTACTCTTTCACAGACTATAATTCACCCCTCCACTTT.